What follows are 9 T cell receptor beta chains derived from one specimen sequenced in a study of early T cells in non-severe SARS-CoV-2 infection (dated by TCRdb to about 2021). Library generation was performed with 5' RACE. Sequenced on a NextSeq 500. The raw public reads went through TCRdb reprocessing: fastp at Q25, MiXCR clone calling, in-frame beta chains kept. Rows are combined by CDR3 protein, so each entry shows the most common genes and DNA. The sample contains fewer than 50,000 distinct CDR3 sequences, roughly 6% of them found a single time. Roughly an eighth of the sample belongs to the ten largest clones. The sequenced material came from whole blood. The receptor set was obtained from an adult who was a healthcare worker with PCR-confirmed SARS-CoV-2 infection or an uninfected control (not recorded which).

This clonotype was seen at least ten times. The chain carries TRBV6-5 and TRBJ1-6; D perhaps matches TRBD1 (5 bases). This CDR3 is built from 15 residues. Germline CDR1 MNHEY, CDR2 SVGAGI. Trimming removed 6 bases at V and 3 bases at J, with 12 bases between. This chain's CDR3 is CASSPGGNYNSPLHF. The CDR3 nucleotides are TGTGCCAGCAGCCCCGGGGGTAACTATAATTCACCCCTCCACTTT.

The chain combines TRBV19 with TRBJ1-2; 9 bases match TRBD1. The trim removed 7 bases at V and 5 bases at J, leaving 5 bases unmatched. The germline CDR1 and CDR2 sequences are LNHDA and SQIVND (reference sequence). This CDR3 comprises 13 residues. CDR3 in DNA: TGTGCCAGTACGAGGGACAGGGATTATGGCTACACCTTC. Its translation: CASTRDRDYGYTF.

This clonotype appeared many times. The V and J genes are TRBV20-1 and TRBJ2-3; the D gene is possibly TRBD2 (7 bases). Germline CDR1 and CDR2: DFQATT and SNEGSKA (reference sequence). CDR3 length: 18 residues. V was trimmed by 6 bases and J by 4 bases, leaving 29 bases between them. CDR3: CSAIERPRKGGAADTQYF. The CDR3 coding sequence is TGCAGTGCAATAGAGCGCCCCCGGAAGGGGGGGGCGGCAGATACGCAGTATTTT.

The gene calls are TRBV30 and TRBJ1-1; perhaps TRBD1 as D (5 bases). CDR3 length equals 13 residues. Germline assignment: CDR1 GTSNPN and CDR2 SVGIG (reference sequence). V was clipped by 0 bases and J by 5 bases, with 10 bases between them. In nucleotides, the CDR3 is TGTGCCTGGAGTGTTTGGGGGAGGACTGAAGCTTTCTTT. This gives the protein CAWSVWGRTEAFF.

CDR3 residues: CASSKERDTESEQYF. CDR3 coding DNA: TGTGCCAGCAGCAAAGAGCGGGACACTGAATCCGAGCAGTACTTC. The chain carries TRBV21-1 and TRBJ2-7; the D call in the table, TRBD1, was not verified against the DNA. TRBV21-1 is a pseudogene locus. The CDR3 covers 15 residues.

This clonotype was counted many times. This chain links TRBV4-1 with TRBJ2-2, with 8 bases identical to TRBD2. Germline lookup yields CDR1 MGHRA and CDR2 YSYEKL. This CDR3 region has 14 residues. The J segment lost 14 bases and the V segment lost 0 bases, leaving 8 bases of the junction unmatched. The CDR3 DNA sequence: TGCGCCAGCAGCCAAGATGGAGCTGGGACTAGACTGTTTTTT. Amino acid sequence: CASSQDGAGTRLFF.

V and J are TRBV29-1 and TRBJ2-3, with 8 bases matching TRBD2. Germline-derived CDR1 and CDR2 are SQVTM and ANQGSEA. V shed 8 bases and J 6 bases; nucleotides not matched to a gene: 10. This CDR3 has 13 residues. In nucleotides, the CDR3 is TGCAGCACTCCGGGACTAGTTTCTGATACGCAGTATTTT. The encoded protein is CSTPGLVSDTQYF.

The chain joins TRBV5-1 to TRBJ2-3, with D possibly matching TRBD2 (6 bases). V was clipped by 0 bases and J by 7 bases, with 15 bases between them. CDR3 size: 15 residues. CDR1 and CDR2 from the germline V gene are SGHRS and YFSETQ. The CDR3 protein is CASSLDMGGKNTQYF. CDR3 sequence (DNA): TGCGCCAGCAGCTTGGATATGGGGGGAAAGAATACGCAGTATTTT.

This clonotype was seen repeatedly, ten times or more. The chain recombines TRBV3-1 with TRBJ1-6; the D is unclear. Trimming removed 1 base from V and 9 bases from J, with 10 bases in between. The CDR3 covers 14 residues. CDR1 is LGHDT and CDR2 is YNNKEL in the germline V gene (reference sequence). This CDR3 reads CASSQVEGRSPLHF. In DNA form, the CDR3 reads TGTGCCAGCAGCCAAGTGGAGGGCCGTTCACCCCTCCACTTT. Supplemented by reference TRBV3-1 and TRBJ1-6, the full variable domain reads DTAVSQTPKYLVTQMGNDKSIKCEQNLGHDTMYWYKQDSKKFLKIMFSYNNKELIINETVPNRFSPKSPDKAHLNLHINSLELGDSAVYFCASSQVEGRSPLHFGNGTRLTVT.